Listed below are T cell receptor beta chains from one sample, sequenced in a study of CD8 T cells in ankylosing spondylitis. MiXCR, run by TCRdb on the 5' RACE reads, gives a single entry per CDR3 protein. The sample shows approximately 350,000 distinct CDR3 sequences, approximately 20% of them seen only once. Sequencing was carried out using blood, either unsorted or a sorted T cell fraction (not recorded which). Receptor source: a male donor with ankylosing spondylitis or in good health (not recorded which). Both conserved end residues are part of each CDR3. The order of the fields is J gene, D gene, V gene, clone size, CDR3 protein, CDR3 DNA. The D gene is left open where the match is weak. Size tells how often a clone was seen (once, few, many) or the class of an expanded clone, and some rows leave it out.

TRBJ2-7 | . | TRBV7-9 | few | CASSFSLEQYF | TGTGCCAGCAGCTTCTCGCTCGAGCAGTACTTC
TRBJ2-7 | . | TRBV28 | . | CASSTTDRAGYEQYF | TGTGCCAGCAGTACCACCGACAGGGCGGGATACGAGCAGTACTTC
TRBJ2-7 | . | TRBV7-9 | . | CASSSSTGYLSYEQYF | TGTGCCAGCAGCTCCTCCACCGGATACCTCTCCTACGAGCAGTACTTC
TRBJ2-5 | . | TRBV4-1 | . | CASSPEWSRETQYF | TGCGCCAGCAGCCCGGAATGGTCCCGAGAGACCCAGTACTTC
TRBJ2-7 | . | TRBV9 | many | CASSPGTASYEQYF | TGTGCCAGCAGCCCAGGGACGGCCTCCTACGAGCAGTACTTC
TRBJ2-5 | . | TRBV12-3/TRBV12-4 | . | CASSLSLGGAQETQYF | TGTGCCAGCAGTCTCTCCCTAGGGGGGGCCCAAGAGACCCAGTACTTC
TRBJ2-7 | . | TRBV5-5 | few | CASSLYDEQYF | TGTGCCAGCAGCCTCTACGACGAGCAGTACTTC
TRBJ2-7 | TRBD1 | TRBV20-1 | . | CSAREQGVAGYEQYF | TGCAGTGCTAGAGAACAGGGGGTAGCAGGATACGAGCAGTACTTC
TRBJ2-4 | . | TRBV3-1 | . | CASSQDVTQNIQYF | TGTGCCAGCAGCCAAGATGTCACCCAAAACATTCAGTACTTC
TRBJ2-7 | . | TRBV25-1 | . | CASSGGKTEQYF | TGTGCCAGCAGTGGAGGGAAGACCGAGCAGTACTTC
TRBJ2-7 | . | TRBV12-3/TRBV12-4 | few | CASSLRGLGFYEQYF | TGTGCCAGCAGTTTGAGAGGGCTCGGTTTCTACGAGCAGTACTTC
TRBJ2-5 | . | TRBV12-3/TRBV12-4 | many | CASSFGRVETQYF | TGTGCCAGCAGTTTCGGCAGGGTGGAGACCCAGTACTTC
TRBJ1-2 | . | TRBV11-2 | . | CASSYESGTWGYTF | TGTGCCAGCAGCTACGAATCAGGAACCTGGGGCTACACCTTC
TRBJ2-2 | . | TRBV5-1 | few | CASSLEGRGGELFF | TGCGCCAGCAGCTTGGAGGGGAGAGGCGGGGAGCTGTTTTTT
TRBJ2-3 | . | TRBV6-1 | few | CASSPGPSSPSTDTQYF | TGTGCCAGCAGTCCCGGGCCGAGCTCCCCTAGCACAGATACGCAGTATTTT
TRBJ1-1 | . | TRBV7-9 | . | CASSLSLSGGLNTEAFF | TGTGCCAGCAGCTTATCGTTATCCGGGGGCTTGAACACTGAAGCTTTCTTT
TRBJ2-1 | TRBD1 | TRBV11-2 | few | CASSLGTGYENEQFF | TGTGCCAGCAGCTTAGGGACAGGGTATGAGAATGAGCAGTTCTTC
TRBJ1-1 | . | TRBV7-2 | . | CASSLGHYTEAFF | TGTGCCAGCAGCTTAGGCCACTACACTGAAGCTTTCTTT
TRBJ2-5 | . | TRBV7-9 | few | CASSSVGETQYF | TGTGCCAGCAGCTCCGTCGGGGAGACCCAGTACTTC
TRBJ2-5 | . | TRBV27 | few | CASSPLIAFETQYF | TGTGCCAGCAGTCCCCTCATAGCTTTCGAGACCCAGTACTTC
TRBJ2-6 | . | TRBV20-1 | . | CSARDDLADAQGANVLTF | TGCAGTGCTAGAGATGACCTCGCCGATGCGCAAGGGGCCAACGTCCTGACTTTC
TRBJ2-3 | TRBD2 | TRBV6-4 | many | CASSDSAGGLDTQYF | TGTGCCAGCAGTGACTCAGCGGGGGGTCTAGATACGCAGTATTTT
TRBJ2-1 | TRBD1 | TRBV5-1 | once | CTSSLGQGRRYNEQFF | TGCACCAGCAGCTTGGGACAGGGGCGACGATACAATGAGCAGTTCTTC
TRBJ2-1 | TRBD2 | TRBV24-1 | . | CATSEIRTSGGNEQFF | TGTGCCACCAGTGAGATCAGGACTAGCGGGGGAAATGAGCAGTTCTTC
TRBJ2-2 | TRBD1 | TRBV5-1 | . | CASSFRGGAHSNTGELFF | TGCGCCAGCAGCTTCCGAGGGGGCGCCCATTCGAACACCGGGGAGCTGTTTTTT
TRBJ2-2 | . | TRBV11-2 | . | CATRTESVTGELFF | TGTGCCACCCGGACGGAATCCGTCACCGGGGAGCTGTTTTTT
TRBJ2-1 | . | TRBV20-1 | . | CSAPFPSLGVRRLGNEQFF | TGCAGTGCTCCGTTCCCATCATTGGGGGTCAGGAGACTCGGCAATGAGCAGTTCTTC
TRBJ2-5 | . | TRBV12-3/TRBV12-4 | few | CASNTGRETQYF | TGTGCCAGCAACACAGGGAGGGAGACCCAGTACTTC
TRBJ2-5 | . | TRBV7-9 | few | CASSSLTGSPGEIQYF | TGTGCCAGCAGCTCATTGACCGGGTCCCCCGGAGAGATCCAGTACTTC
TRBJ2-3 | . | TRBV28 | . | CASSFGQLTDTQYF | TGTGCCAGCAGTTTTGGACAGCTCACAGATACGCAGTATTTT
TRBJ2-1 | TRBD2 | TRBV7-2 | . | CASSEGLAGTYNEQFF | TGTGCCAGCAGCGAGGGACTAGCGGGGACCTACAATGAGCAGTTCTTC
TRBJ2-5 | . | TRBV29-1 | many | CSATGNQETQYF | TGCAGCGCGACGGGGAACCAAGAGACCCAGTACTTC
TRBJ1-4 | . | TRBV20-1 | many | CSARDGAENEKLFF | TGCAGTGCTAGAGATGGGGCAGAAAATGAAAAACTGTTTTTT
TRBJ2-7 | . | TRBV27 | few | CASSPFDPDEQYF | TGTGCCAGCAGTCCGTTCGACCCGGACGAGCAGTACTTC
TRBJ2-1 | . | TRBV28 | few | CASSSRRGRDEQFF | TGTGCCAGCAGTTCCCGCCGAGGCCGAGATGAGCAGTTCTTC
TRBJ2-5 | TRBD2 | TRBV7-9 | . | CASSSLLAEETQYF | TGTGCCAGCAGCTCCTTACTAGCGGAAGAGACCCAGTACTTC
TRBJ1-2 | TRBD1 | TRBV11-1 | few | CASSLGFGTGDSNYGYTF | TGTGCCAGCAGCTTAGGCTTCGGGACAGGGGATTCCAACTATGGCTACACCTTC
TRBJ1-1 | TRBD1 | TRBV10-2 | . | CASSDPGQGTEAFF | TGCGCCAGCAGTGACCCGGGACAGGGGACTGAAGCTTTCTTT
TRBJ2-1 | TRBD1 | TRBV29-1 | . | CSSPAGQGHNEQFF | TGCAGCAGCCCCGCCGGACAGGGACACAATGAGCAGTTCTTC
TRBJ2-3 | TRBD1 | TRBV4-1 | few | CASSQGTGYYATDTQYF | TGCGCCAGCAGCCAAGGGACAGGGTATTATGCAACGGATACGCAGTATTTT
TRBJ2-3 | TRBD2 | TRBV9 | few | CASSVFGGRGGAADTQYF | TGTGCCAGCAGCGTCTTTGGAGGTCGCGGGGGGGCGGCAGATACGCAGTATTTT
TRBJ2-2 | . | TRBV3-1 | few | CASSQEPTGNGELFF | TGTGCCAGCAGCCAAGAGCCTACCGGGAACGGGGAGCTGTTTTTT
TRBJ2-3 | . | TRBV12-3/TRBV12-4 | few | CTSRILMDRFSTDTQYF | TGTACCAGCAGAATACTAATGGACAGATTTAGCACAGATACGCAGTATTTT
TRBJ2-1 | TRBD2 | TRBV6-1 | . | CASEREGTSVYEQFF | TGTGCCAGCGAACGAGAGGGGACTAGCGTGTATGAGCAGTTCTTC
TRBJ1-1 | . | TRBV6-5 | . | CAVWDWNTEAFF | TGTGCCGTATGGGATTGGAACACTGAAGCTTTCTTT
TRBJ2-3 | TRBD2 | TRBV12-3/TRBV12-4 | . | CASSTRTSGGSSTDTQYF | TGTGCCAGCAGTACCAGGACTAGCGGGGGGAGTAGCACAGATACGCAGTATTTT
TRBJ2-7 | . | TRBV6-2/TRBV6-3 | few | CASSYEGSEQYF | TGTGCCAGCAGTTACGAGGGTTCCGAGCAGTACTTC
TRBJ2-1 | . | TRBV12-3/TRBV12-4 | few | CASSLAVSPLSSYNEQFF | TGTGCCAGCAGTTTAGCCGTTTCACCGCTCAGCTCCTACAATGAGCAGTTCTTC
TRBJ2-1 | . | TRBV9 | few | CASSPRWGVAYNEQFF | TGTGCCAGCAGCCCCCGCTGGGGTGTCGCCTACAATGAGCAGTTCTTC
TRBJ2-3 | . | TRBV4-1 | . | CASSLSWGKDTQYF | TGCGCCAGCAGCCTCTCGTGGGGCAAGGATACGCAGTATTTT
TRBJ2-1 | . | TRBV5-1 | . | CASSKGMDYNEQFF | TGCGCCAGCAGCAAAGGGATGGATTACAATGAGCAGTTCTTC
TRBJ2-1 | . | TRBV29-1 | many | CSVDLVNEQFF | TGCAGCGTTGATTTAGTCAATGAGCAGTTCTTC
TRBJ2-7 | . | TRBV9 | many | CASSVGLDSSYEQYF | TGTGCCAGCAGCGTAGGGTTGGACAGCTCCTACGAGCAGTACTTC